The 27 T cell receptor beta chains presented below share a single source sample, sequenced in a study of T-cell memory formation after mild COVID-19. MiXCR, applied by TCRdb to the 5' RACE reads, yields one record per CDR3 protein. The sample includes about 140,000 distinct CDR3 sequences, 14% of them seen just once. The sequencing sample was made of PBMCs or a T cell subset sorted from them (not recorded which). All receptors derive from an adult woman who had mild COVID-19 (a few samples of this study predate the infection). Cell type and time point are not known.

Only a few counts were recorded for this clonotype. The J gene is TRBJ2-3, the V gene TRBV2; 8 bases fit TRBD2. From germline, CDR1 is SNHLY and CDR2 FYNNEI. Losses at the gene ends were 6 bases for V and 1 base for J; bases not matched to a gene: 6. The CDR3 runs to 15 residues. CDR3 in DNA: TGTGCCAGCAGGATAGCGGGGCAGGGCACAGATACGCAGTATTTT. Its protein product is CASRIAGQGTDTQYF.

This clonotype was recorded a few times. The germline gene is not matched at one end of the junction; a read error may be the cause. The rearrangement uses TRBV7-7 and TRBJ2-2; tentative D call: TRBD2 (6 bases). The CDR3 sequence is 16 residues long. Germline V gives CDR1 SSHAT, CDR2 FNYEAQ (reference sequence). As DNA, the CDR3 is TGTGCTAGCAGCTTAGCTGATAGCGGCTTCACCGGGGAGCTGTTTTTT. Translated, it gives CASSLADSGFTGELFF.

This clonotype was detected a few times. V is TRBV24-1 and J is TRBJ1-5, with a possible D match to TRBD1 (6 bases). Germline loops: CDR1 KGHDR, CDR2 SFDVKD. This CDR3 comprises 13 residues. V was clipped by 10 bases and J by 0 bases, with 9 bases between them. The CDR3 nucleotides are TGTGCCACACAGGGATATAGCAATCAGCCCCAGCATTTT. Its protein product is CATQGYSNQPQHF.

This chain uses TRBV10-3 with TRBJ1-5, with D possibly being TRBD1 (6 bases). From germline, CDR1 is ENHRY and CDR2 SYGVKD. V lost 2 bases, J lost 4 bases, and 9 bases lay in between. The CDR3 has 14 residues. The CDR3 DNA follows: TGTGCCATCAGTGAGCAGGGGAGGAATCAGCCCCAGCATTTT. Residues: CAISEQGRNQPQHF.

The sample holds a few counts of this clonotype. CDR3 DNA: TGTGCCAGCAGCTCCAGATCTGTGGGGGCTTTGTACATTCAGTACTTC. It yields the protein CASSSRSVGALYIQYF. The chain couples TRBV5-6 to TRBJ2-4; D might be TRBD1 (6 bases). Germline CDR1 SGHDT, CDR2 YYEEEE. The CDR3 has 16 residues. V was clipped by 3 bases and J by 8 bases, with 21 bases between them. The variable domain in full, completed from reference TRBV5-6 and TRBJ2-4, reads DAGVTQSPTHLIKTRGQQVTLRCSPKSGHDTVSWYQQALGQGPQFIFQYYEEEERQRGNFPDRFSGHQFPNYSSELNVNALLLGDSALYLCASSSRSVGALYIQYFGAGTRLSVL.

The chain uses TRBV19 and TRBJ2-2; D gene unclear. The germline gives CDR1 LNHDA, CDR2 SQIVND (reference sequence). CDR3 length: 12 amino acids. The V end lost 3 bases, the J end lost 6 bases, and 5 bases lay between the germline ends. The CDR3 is CASSISAGELFF. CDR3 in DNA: TGTGCCAGTAGTATCAGTGCCGGGGAGCTGTTTTTT. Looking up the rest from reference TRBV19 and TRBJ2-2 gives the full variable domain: DGGITQSPKYLFRKEGQNVTLSCEQNLNHDAMYWYRQDPGQGLRLIYYSQIVNDFQKGDIAEGYSVSREKKESFPLTVTSAQKNPTAFYLCASSISAGELFFGEGSRLTVL.

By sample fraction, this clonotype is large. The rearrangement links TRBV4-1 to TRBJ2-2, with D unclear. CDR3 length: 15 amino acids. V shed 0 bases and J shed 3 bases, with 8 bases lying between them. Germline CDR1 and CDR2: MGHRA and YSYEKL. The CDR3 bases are TGCGCCAGCAGCCAAGATCTGGAGTACACCGGGGAGCTGTTTTTT. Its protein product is CASSQDLEYTGELFF.

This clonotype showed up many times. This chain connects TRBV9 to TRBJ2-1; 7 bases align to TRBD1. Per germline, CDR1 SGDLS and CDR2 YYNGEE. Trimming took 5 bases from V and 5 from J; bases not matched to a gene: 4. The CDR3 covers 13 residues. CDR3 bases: TGTGCCAGCAGTGGGACAGACCACAATGAGCAGTTCTTC. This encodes CASSGTDHNEQFF.

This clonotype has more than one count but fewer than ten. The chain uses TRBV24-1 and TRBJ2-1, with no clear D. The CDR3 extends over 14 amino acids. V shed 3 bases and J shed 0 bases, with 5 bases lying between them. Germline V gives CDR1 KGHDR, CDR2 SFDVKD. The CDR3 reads CATSDVSSYNEQFF. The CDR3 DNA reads TGTGCCACCAGTGATGTAAGCTCCTACAATGAGCAGTTCTTC.

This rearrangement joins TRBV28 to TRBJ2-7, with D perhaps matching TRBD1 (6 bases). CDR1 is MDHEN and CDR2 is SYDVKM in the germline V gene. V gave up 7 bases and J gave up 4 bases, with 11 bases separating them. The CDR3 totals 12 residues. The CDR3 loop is CASTGQMYEQYF. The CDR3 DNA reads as TGTGCCAGCACAGGACAGATGTACGAGCAGTACTTC.

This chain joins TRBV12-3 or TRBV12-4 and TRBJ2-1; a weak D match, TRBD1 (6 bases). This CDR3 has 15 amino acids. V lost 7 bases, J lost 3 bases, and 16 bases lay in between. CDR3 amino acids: CASTPLRDNYNEQFF. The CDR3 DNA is TGTGCCAGCACCCCGCTCCGGGACAACTACAATGAGCAGTTCTTC.

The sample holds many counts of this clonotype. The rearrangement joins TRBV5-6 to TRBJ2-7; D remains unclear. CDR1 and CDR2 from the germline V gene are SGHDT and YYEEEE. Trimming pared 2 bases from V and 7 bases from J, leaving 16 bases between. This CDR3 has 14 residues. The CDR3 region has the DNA TGTGCCAGCAGCTTCAGTAGGCGGCGTTGGGAGCAGTACTTC. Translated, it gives CASSFSRRRWEQYF.

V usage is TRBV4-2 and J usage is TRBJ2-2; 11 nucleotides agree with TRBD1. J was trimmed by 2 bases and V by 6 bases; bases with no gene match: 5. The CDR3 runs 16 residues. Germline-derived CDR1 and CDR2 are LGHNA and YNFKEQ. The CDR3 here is CASRERTGGNTGELFF. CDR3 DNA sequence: TGTGCCAGCAGGGAGAGGACAGGGGGCAACACCGGGGAGCTGTTTTTT.

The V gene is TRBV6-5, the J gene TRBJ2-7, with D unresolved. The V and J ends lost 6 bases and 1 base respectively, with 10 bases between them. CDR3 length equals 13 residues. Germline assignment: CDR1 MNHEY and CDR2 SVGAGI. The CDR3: CASSPHLSYEQYF. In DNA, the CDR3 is TGTGCCAGCAGCCCTCATCTATCCTACGAGCAGTACTTC.

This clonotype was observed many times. The CDR3 bases are TGTGCCAGCAGTTACTCGACAGGGTCAGATACGCAGTATTTT. Its translation is CASSYSTGSDTQYF. The chain employs TRBV6-2 or TRBV6-3 and TRBJ2-3; 7 bases map to TRBD1. Germline V gene lookup returns CDR1 MNHEY and CDR2 SVGEGT. There are 14 residues in the CDR3. V shed 0 bases and J 4 bases; nucleotides not matched to a gene: 1.

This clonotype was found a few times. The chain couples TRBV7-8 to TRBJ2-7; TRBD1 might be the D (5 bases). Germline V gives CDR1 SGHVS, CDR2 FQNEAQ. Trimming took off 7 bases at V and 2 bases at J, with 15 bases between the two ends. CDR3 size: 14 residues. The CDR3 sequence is CASTSRAGTYEQYF. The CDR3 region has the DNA TGTGCCAGCACCTCAAGGGCAGGGACCTACGAGCAGTACTTC.

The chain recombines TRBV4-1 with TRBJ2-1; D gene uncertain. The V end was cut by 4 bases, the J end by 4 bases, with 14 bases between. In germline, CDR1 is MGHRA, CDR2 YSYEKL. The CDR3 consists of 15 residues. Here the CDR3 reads CASSLSPYGYNEQFF. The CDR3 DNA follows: TGCGCCAGCAGCCTCTCCCCTTACGGTTACAATGAGCAGTTCTTC.

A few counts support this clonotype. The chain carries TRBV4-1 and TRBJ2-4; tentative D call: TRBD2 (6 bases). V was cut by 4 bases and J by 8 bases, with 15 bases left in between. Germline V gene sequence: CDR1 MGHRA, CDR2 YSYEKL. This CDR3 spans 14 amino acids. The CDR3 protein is CASSPNGGTDIQYF. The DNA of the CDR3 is TGCGCCAGCAGCCCCAACGGAGGGACGGACATTCAGTACTTC.

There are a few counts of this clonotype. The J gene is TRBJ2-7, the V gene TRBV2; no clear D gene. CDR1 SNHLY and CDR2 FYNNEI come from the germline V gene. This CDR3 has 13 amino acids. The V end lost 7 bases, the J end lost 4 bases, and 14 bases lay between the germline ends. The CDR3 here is CASNPKDGYEQYF. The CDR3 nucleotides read TGTGCCAGCAACCCAAAGGACGGTTACGAGCAGTACTTC.

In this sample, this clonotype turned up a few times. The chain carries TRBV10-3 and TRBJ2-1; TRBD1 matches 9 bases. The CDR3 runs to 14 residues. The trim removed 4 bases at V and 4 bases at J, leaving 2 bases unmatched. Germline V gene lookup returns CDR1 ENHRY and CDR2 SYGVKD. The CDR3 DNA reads TGTGCCATCAGTGGGGGACAGGGATACAATGAGCAGTTCTTC. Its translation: CAISGGQGYNEQFF.

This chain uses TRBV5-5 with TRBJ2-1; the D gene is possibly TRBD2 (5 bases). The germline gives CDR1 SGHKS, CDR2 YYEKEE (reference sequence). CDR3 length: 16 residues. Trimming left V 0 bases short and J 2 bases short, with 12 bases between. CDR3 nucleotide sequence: TGTGCCAGCAGCTTGGTTGTATGGGAGCCCTACAATGAGCAGTTCTTC. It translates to CASSLVVWEPYNEQFF.

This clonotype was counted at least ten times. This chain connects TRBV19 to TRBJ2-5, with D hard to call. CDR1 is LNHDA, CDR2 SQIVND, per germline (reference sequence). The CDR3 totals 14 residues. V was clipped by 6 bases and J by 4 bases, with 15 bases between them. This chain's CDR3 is CASSPGGSAETQYF. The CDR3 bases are TGTGCCAGTAGCCCCGGTGGTAGTGCAGAGACCCAGTACTTC.

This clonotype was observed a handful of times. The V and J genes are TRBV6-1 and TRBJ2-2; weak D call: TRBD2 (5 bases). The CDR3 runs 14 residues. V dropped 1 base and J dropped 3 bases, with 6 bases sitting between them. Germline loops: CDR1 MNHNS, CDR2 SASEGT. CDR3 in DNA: TGTGCCAGCAGTGAAGGGGGAGACACCGGGGAGCTGTTTTTT. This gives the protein CASSEGGDTGELFF.

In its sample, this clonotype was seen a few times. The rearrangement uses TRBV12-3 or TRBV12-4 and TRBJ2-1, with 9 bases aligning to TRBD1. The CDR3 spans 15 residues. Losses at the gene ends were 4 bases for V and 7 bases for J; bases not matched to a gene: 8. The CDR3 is CASSSRTGGRNEQFF. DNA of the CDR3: TGTGCCAGCAGTTCCCGCACAGGGGGCCGAAATGAGCAGTTCTTC.

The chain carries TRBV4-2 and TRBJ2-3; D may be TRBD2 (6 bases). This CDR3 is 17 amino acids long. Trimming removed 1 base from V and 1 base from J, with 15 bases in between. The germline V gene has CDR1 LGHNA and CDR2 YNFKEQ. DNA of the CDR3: TGTGCCAGCAGCCAAGTGAGAGGAGGGACTGGCACAGATACGCAGTATTTT. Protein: CASSQVRGGTGTDTQYF.

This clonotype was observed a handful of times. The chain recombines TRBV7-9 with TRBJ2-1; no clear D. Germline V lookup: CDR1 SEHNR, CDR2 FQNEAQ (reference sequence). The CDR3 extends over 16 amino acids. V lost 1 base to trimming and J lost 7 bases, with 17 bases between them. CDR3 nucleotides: TGTGCCAGCAGCTTAGGGCAGGCAGGTCTTCTGAATGAGCAGTTCTTC. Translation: CASSLGQAGLLNEQFF.

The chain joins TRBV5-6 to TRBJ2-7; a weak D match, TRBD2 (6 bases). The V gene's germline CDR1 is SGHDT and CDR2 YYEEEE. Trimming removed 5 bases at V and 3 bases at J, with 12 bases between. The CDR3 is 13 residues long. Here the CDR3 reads CASRVYGGYEQYF. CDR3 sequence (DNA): TGTGCCAGCAGGGTTTACGGGGGCTACGAGCAGTACTTC.